There are a few counts of the clone carrying this T cell receptor beta chain. Its antigen is unidentified. The data were obtained in a study of T-cell reconstitution after alpha-beta-depleted transplantation in children. The study's findings and limits: There were reportedly several hundred expanded graft clones from which alpha-beta T cells came about two months after transplant. T-cell numbers and diversity, one year after transplant, stemmed largely from T cells that were newly produced.

Preparation of the TCRbeta library used unique molecular identifiers. TCRdb ran MiXCR on the PCR reads and lists one entry per CDR3 protein. Among 90,000 to 130,000 distinct CDR3 sequences listed, around 6.4% were seen once. V lost 1 base, J lost 3 bases, and 4 bases stayed unmatched. Germline values: CDR1 LGHNA, CDR2 YSLEER. The CDR3 sequence is 15 residues long. Sequenced material: PBMCs, mostly from graft donor cells, taken 360 days after TCRalphabeta/CD19-depleted stem cell transplant. The receptor's source is a male patient aged 2-15 years who had a stem cell transplant for acute lymphoblastic leukemia, so the T cells may come from the graft donor. V usage is TRBV4-3 and J usage is TRBJ1-1, with 8 bases identical to TRBD1. The CDR3 is CASSQVTGEDTEAFF. The DNA for the CDR3 is TGCGCCAGCAGCCAAGTGACAGGGGAGGACACTGAAGCTTTCTTT.